This TCR beta chain appears in the sequencing data of a study of regulatory T cells in long-lasting Graves disease. As for time point: newly diagnosed GD, antithyroid drugs for less than 3 months. With RNA extracted from PBMCs as input, the TCR library was made. With 0 bases removed from V and 14 bases from J, the gap between germline ends came to 27 bases. The CDR3 has 17 amino acids. Germline CDR1 MNHEY, CDR2 SMNVEV (reference sequence). Assembly of TCR beta libraries relied on iRepertoire HTBI primers together with Arm-PCR of CDR3 regions. Via MiXCR, TCRdb re-called the multiplex PCR reads, giving one row per CDR3 protein. The table lists about 210,000 distinct CDR3 sequences, roughly 18% of them singletons. This clonotype was recorded many times. The same specimen was also included in a second study, on T cells in Graves' hyperthyroidism and ophthalmopathy.

The rearrangement links TRBV27 to TRBJ2-3; weak D call: TRBD1 (5 bases). This TCR derives from a woman aged 30 to 39 with Graves disease. Sequences were derived from peripheral blood mononuclear cells (PBMCs), sampled at new diagnosis, from a patient treated with antithyroid drugs. The CDR3 region is CASSLSPNTPGPRYWYF. In DNA form, the CDR3 reads TGTGCCAGCAGTTTATCTCCCAACACTCCAGGGCCCCGATATTGGTATTTT.